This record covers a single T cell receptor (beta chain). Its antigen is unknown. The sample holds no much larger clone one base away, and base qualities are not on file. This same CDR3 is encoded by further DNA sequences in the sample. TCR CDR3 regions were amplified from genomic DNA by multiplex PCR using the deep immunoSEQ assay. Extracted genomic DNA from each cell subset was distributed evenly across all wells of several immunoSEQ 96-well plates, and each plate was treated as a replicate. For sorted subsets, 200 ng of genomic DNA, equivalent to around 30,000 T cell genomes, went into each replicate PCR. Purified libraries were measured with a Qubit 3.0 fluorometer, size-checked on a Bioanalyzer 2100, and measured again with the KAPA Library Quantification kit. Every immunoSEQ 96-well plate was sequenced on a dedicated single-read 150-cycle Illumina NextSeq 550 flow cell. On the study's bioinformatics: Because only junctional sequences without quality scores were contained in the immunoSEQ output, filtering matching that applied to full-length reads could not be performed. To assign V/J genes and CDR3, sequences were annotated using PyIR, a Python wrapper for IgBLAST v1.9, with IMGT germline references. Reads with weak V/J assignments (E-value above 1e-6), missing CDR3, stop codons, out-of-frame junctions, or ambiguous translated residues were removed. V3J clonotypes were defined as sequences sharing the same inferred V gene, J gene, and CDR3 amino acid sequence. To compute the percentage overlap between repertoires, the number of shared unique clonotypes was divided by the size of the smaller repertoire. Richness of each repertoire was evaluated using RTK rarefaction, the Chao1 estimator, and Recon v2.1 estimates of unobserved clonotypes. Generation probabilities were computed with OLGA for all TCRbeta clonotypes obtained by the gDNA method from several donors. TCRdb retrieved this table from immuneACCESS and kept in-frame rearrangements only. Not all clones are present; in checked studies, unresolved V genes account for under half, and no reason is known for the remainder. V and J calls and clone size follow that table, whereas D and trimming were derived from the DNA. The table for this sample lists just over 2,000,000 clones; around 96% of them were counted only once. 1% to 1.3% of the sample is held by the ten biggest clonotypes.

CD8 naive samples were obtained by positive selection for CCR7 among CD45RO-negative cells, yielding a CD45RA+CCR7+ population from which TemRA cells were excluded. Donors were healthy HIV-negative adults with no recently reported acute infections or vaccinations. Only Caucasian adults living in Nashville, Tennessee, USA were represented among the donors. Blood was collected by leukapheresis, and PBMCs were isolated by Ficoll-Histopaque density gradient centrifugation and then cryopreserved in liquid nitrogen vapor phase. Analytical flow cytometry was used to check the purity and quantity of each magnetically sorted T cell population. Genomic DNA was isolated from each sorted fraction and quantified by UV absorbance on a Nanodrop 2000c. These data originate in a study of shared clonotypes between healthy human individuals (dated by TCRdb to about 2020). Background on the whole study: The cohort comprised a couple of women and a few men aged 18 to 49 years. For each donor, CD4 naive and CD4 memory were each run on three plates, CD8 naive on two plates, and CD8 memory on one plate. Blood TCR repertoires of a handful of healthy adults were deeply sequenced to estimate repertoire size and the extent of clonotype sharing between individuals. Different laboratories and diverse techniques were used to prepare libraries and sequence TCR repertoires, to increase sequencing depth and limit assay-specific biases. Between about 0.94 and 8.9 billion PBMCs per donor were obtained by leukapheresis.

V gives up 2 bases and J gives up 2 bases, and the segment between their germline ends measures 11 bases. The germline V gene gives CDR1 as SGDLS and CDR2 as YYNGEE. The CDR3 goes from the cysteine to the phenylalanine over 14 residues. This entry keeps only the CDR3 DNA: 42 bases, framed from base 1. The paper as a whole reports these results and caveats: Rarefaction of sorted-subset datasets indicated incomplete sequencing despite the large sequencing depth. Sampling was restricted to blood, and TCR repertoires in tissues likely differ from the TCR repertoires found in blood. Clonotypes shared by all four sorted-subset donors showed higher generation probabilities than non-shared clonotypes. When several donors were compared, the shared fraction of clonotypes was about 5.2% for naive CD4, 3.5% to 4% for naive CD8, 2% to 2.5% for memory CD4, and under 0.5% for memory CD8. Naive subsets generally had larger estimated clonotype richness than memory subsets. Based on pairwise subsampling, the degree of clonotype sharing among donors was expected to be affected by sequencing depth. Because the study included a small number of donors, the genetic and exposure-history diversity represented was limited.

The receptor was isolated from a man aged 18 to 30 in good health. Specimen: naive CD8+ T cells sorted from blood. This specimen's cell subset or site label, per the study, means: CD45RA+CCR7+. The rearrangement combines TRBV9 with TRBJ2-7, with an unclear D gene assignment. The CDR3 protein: CASSVGGLTYEQYF. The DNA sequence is TGTGCCAGCAGCGTGGGTGGGTTAACCTACGAGCAGTACTTC.